This entry is about one T cell receptor (beta chain). The record originates from a study of blood T cell repertoires in COVID-19. Study-wide context: Samples of COVID-19 (acute and convalescent) were obtained from the United States, Italy and Spain. T cells, B-cell-depleted T cells, or PBMCs provided the cDNA or gDNA that served as material.

In the authors' workflow: Estimates of nucleated cell counts were drawn from the amplification of reference gene primers. TCRdb's table, derived via immunoSEQ multiplex PCR, lists solely in-frame clones and lacks some. V and J calls and clone size are as listed in that table; D and trimming were resolved from the DNA. The sample has 160,000 or so clones; around 87% are singletons. V lost 0 bases and J 3 bases, leaving 9 bases between the germline ends. The CDR3 has 15 amino acids. Germline CDR1 and CDR2: LGHDT and YNNKEL (reference sequence). The clonotype was recovered from a woman between 40 and 55 years old with acute or convalescent COVID-19. Material: peripheral blood. The chain has TRBV3-1 (or the pseudogene TRBV3-2) and TRBJ2-1, with TRBD2 as a possible D gene (6 bases). CDR3 loop: CASSQDGGGYNEQFF. In DNA, the CDR3 is TGTGCCAGCAGCCAAGATGGGGGAGGCTACAATGAGCAGTTCTTC.